This T cell receptor beta chain emerged from a study of OX40 agonist ivuxolimab in advanced cancers. Some background on the complete study: Ivuxolimab was a fully human IgG2 agonistic monoclonal antibody targeting the costimulatory receptor OX40 (CD134). Intravenous ivuxolimab was administered to patients every 2 weeks at six dose levels: 0.01, 0.1, 0.3, 1.5, 3 and 10 mg/kg. Among the roughly 52 dose-escalation patients, some 19 had hepatocellular carcinoma, about 15 melanoma, 9 renal cell carcinoma and 9 head and neck cancer. A male proportion of under 85% and a mean age of roughly 58 years, ranging from 23 to 79, were recorded for the dose-escalation cohort. Prior anti-PD-1, anti-PD-L1 or anti-CTLA-4 therapy was permitted, and 40% to 50% of dose-escalation patients had received checkpoint inhibitors. Partial responses occurred in three dose-escalation patients, of whom one had hepatocellular carcinoma and two had cutaneous melanoma. The point of sequencing TCRbeta in the periphery was to test whether ivuxolimab changed TCR sequence diversity and drove clonal T-cell expansion. The paper covers the monotherapy dose-escalation part of the phase I ivuxolimab trial, which included N of about 56 patients. Broad study findings and their caveats: The antigen specificity of the clonally expanded peripheral T cells was not determined. After ivuxolimab, expanded clones were on average more numerous among CD8+ T cells than among CD4+ T cells. At doses of 0.1 to 3.0 mg/kg, clonal expansion of both CD4+ and CD8+ blood T cells was observed from baseline to week 6. Low levels of normalized T-cell clonal expansion were also shown by some nonresponding patients. In partial responders in the 0.1-3.0 mg/kg groups, normalized peripheral clonal expansion was found to be among the lowest, especially among CD8+ T cells.

Genomic DNA was isolated from the sorted cells so that the TCRbeta CDR3 region could be sequenced. TCRbeta CDR3 regions were sequenced using the immunoSEQ Assay. TCRdb carries this immuneACCESS record with in-frame sequences only. Its versions omit some clonotypes, under half of them owing to an unresolved V gene in the studies checked, with the rest unexplained. The sample has about 83,000 clones on record, roughly 84% of them singletons. Approximately 7% of the sample comes from the top ten. In its sample, this clone was seen many times. No cognate antigen has been identified for it. There are no base qualities to consult, and no much larger clone falls within one base. The sample carries other DNA sequences with the same CDR3. V sheds 2 bases and J sheds 0 bases, leaving 8 bases between their ends. Its CDR3 holds 14 amino acids, cysteine through phenylalanine. This entry keeps only the CDR3 DNA: 42 bases, framed from base 1. Per the germline V gene, MNHNS is the CDR1 and SASEGT is the CDR2.

The trial excluded patients who had a history of autoimmune disease or who were on systemic immunosuppression. Peripheral blood for TCR sequencing was collected from all dose cohorts at baseline, on cycle 4 day 1, and on cycle 7 day 1. Samples came from an open-label, multicenter, first-in-human phase I dose-escalation trial of ivuxolimab. Adults with locally advanced or metastatic melanoma, renal cell, hepatocellular, or head and neck squamous cell carcinoma were enrolled in the trial. Before TCR sequencing, CD4+ and CD8+ T cells were separately sorted from peripheral blood. Specimen: CD4+ or CD8+ T cells sorted from blood, collected in a trial of the OX40 agonist ivuxolimab. The receptor comes from an adult with an advanced solid tumor such as melanoma, head and neck, liver or kidney cancer. Recombination joined TRBV6-1 with TRBJ2-7; a tentative D match to TRBD1 spans 5 bases. The DNA is as follows: TGTGCCAGCAGTGAACAGGGCGGCTCCTACGAGCAGTACTTC. Protein translation: CASSEQGGSYEQYF.